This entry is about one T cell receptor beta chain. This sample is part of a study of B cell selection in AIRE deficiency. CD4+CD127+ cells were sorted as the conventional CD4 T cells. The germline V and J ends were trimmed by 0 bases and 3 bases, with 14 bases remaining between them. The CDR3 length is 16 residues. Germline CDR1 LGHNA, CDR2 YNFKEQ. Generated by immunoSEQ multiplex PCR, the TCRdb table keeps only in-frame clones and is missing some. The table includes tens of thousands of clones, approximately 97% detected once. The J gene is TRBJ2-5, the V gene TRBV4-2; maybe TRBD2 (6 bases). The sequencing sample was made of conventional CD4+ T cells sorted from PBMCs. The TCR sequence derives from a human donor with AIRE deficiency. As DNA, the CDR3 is TGTGCCAGCAGCCAAGAACGGGGTAGCGGAGAAGAGACCCAGTACTTC. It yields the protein CASSQERGSGEETQYF.